Following are 19 T cell receptor beta chains from one sample sequenced in a study of radiotherapy plus CTLA-4 blockade in lung cancer. Clones were sequenced by immunoSEQ multiplex PCR, and TCRdb holds only the in-frame ones, with some missing. The sample has 64,000 or so clones; about 70% are singletons. This specimen was peripheral blood, taken from a patient treated with radiotherapy plus ipilimumab. The receptor set was obtained from a human donor with non-small cell lung cancer whose response to radiotherapy plus ipilimumab could not be evaluated.

The chain uses TRBV6-1 and TRBJ1-1, with TRBD1 matching over 12 bases. The germline V gene has CDR1 MNHNS and CDR2 SASEGT. CDR3 length: 14 amino acids. V gave up 5 bases and J gave up 7 bases; unmatched junction bases: 5. CDR3: CASSSGQGAGEAFF. Here the CDR3 DNA reads TGTGCCAGCAGTTCGGGACAGGGGGCCGGTGAAGCTTTCTTT.

The rearrangement links TRBV12-5 to TRBJ1-1, with TRBD1 matching over 9 bases. The CDR3 covers 15 residues. Germline V gene sequence: CDR1 LGHNT, CDR2 FRNRAP. Trimming cost V 7 bases and J 8 bases; bases outside gene matches: 14. Here the CDR3 reads CASANDGTGRSEAFF. CDR3 DNA: TGTGCTAGTGCCAACGATGGGACAGGGCGTTCGGAAGCTTTCTTT.

V usage is TRBV11-3 and J usage is TRBJ2-3, with 8 bases aligning to TRBD2. The CDR3 spans 18 residues. V lost 5 bases to trimming and J lost 2 bases; unmatched junction nucleotides: 15. Per the germline V gene, CDR1 is SGHNT and CDR2 is YENEEA. In DNA, the CDR3 is TGTGCCAGCAGCGAGGGACTAGTGTTCCCATCCTCCACAGATACGCAGTATTTT. Encoded protein: CASSEGLVFPSSTDTQYF.

The rearrangement joins TRBV4-1 to TRBJ1-5; D is ambiguous. Germline values: CDR1 MGHRA, CDR2 YSYEKL. V was cut by 1 base and J by 2 bases, with 12 bases left in between. The CDR3 spans 16 residues. The CDR3 reads CASSQASGYGNQPQHF. The CDR3 DNA follows: TGCGCCAGCAGCCAAGCATCGGGGTACGGCAATCAGCCCCAGCATTTT.

In this sample, this clone turned up a few times. V usage is TRBV11-3 and J usage is TRBJ2-7, with a possible D match to TRBD1 (6 bases). Between the trimmed V and J ends, which lost 3 bases and 2 bases, there was a span of 14 bases. The CDR3 totals 15 residues. Per the germline V gene, CDR1 is SGHNT and CDR2 is YENEEA. Here the CDR3 DNA reads TGTGCCAGCAGCTTTCCGGGACACATAGCCTACGAGCAGTACTTC. This sequence encodes CASSFPGHIAYEQYF.

The genes are TRBV4-1 and TRBJ2-3; 10 bases line up with TRBD2. The CDR3 has 16 amino acids. J was trimmed by 6 bases and V by 2 bases; bases with no gene match: 8. Germline values: CDR1 MGHRA, CDR2 YSYEKL. The CDR3 nucleotides are TGCGCCAGCAGCCAACCCAGCGGGGGGGCCGAGGATACGCAGTATTTT. Translating it yields CASSQPSGGAEDTQYF.

As DNA, the CDR3 is TGCGCCAGCAGTGAGTCTAGTTTAGATCAGCCCCAGCATTTT. This encodes CASSESSLDQPQHF. The chain recombines TRBV10-2 with TRBJ1-5; D gene ambiguous. The V gene's germline CDR1 is WSHSY and CDR2 SAAADI. The length of the CDR3 is 14 residues. Trimming stripped 0 bases from V and 5 bases from J, with 8 bases between.

The V call is TRBV4-1, the J call TRBJ2-7; D is perhaps TRBD2 (5 bases). Germline V gene sequence: CDR1 MGHRA, CDR2 YSYEKL. The V end lost 1 base, the J end lost 2 bases, and 12 bases lay between the germline ends. This CDR3 is built from 15 residues. The DNA for the CDR3 is TGCGCCAGCAGCCAAGTTGCACGGGGTCCCTACGAGCAGTACTTC. It translates to CASSQVARGPYEQYF.

The chain is built from TRBV7-3 and TRBJ2-3; no reliable D call. The CDR3 is 14 residues long. V lost 0 bases to trimming and J lost 0 bases, with 4 bases between them. From germline, CDR1 is SGHTA and CDR2 FQGTGA. The DNA for the CDR3 is TGTGCCAGCAGCTTAACGCGTAGCACAGATACGCAGTATTTT. Translating it yields CASSLTRSTDTQYF.

The chain carries TRBV7-8 and TRBJ2-5, with a possible D match to TRBD2 (6 bases). V gave up 1 base and J gave up 5 bases, with 11 bases separating them. The CDR3 contains 14 residues. CDR1 is SGHVS, CDR2 FQNEAQ, per germline. The CDR3 DNA follows: TGTGCCAGCAGCTTAGTCCCAGGGAGGGAGACCCAGTACTTC. Protein: CASSLVPGRETQYF.

The J gene is TRBJ1-2, the V gene TRBV2; 8 bases are a match to TRBD1. V shed 7 bases and J 4 bases; nucleotides not matched to a gene: 2. From germline, CDR1 is SNHLY and CDR2 FYNNEI. The CDR3 is made up of 12 amino acids. The CDR3 spells CASTGQGYGYTF. CDR3 in DNA: TGTGCCAGCACCGGACAGGGCTATGGCTACACCTTC.

This sequence joins TRBV5-1 and TRBJ1-3; D may be TRBD1 (5 bases). CDR3 length: 15 residues. Germline loops: CDR1 SGHRS, CDR2 YFSETQ. V lost 2 bases, J lost 0 bases, and 9 bases lay in between. CDR3 in DNA: TGCGCCAGCAGCTTTGACAGCCCCTCTGGAAACACCATATATTTT. This translates into CASSFDSPSGNTIYF.

By sample share, this clone is medium-sized (0.01 to 0.1%). V is TRBV19 and J is TRBJ2-7, with 10 nucleotides matching TRBD2. Unmatched junction bases numbered 10, after V lost 10 bases and J lost 4 bases. CDR1 and CDR2 (germline): LNHDA, SQIVND (reference sequence). This CDR3 spans 14 amino acids. CDR3 loop: CAIRPSGRTYEQYF. Written as DNA, the CDR3 is TGTGCCATCCGGCCTAGCGGGAGAACTTACGAGCAGTACTTC.

The V and J genes are TRBV9 and TRBJ2-7, with 7 bases aligning to TRBD1. Germline V CDR1 and CDR2: SGDLS, YYNGEE. The J segment lost 3 bases and the V segment lost 3 bases, leaving 6 bases of the junction unmatched. The CDR3 spans 14 residues. CDR3 residues: CASSGGTDFYEQYF. The CDR3 region has the DNA TGTGCCAGCAGCGGAGGGACAGACTTCTACGAGCAGTACTTC.

A note on this clone: The limits of the CDR3 on the DNA are not certain, so only TCRdb's listed CDR3 is given. The chain employs TRBV5-8 and TRBJ2-2; TRBD2 is the table's D call, not checked against the DNA. The CDR3 contains 14 residues when both ends are counted. In germline, CDR1 is SGHTS, CDR2 YDEGEE. The CDR3 region is CASILAGASGELFF.

This clone was seen just once. V usage is TRBV9 and J usage is TRBJ1-2; a possible D gene is TRBD1 (5 bases). The V end was cut by 0 bases, the J end by 3 bases, with 9 bases between. The CDR3 consists of 14 residues. The germline CDR1 and CDR2 sequences are SGDLS and YYNGEE. For the CDR3, the DNA is TGTGCCAGCAGCGTAGGGGGGGGTCACTATGGCTACACCTTC. Translating it yields CASSVGGGHYGYTF.

The chain is built from TRBV7-8 and TRBJ2-1; TRBD2 aligns across 8 bases. V lost 8 bases, J lost 6 bases, and 15 bases stayed unmatched. This CDR3 contains 16 residues. CDR1 is SGHVS and CDR2 is FQNEAQ in the germline V gene. The CDR3 sequence is CASADWDTSGRNEQFF. CDR3 sequence (DNA): TGTGCCAGCGCCGATTGGGATACTAGCGGCCGCAATGAGCAGTTCTTC.

The genes are TRBV4-1 and TRBJ2-1, with 10 bases lining up with TRBD2. V shed 3 bases and J 8 bases; nucleotides not matched to a gene: 10. The CDR3 is made up of 16 amino acids. The germline V gene has CDR1 MGHRA and CDR2 YSYEKL. CDR3 nucleotide sequence: TGCGCCAGCAGCCAGATGCTAGCGGGAGCAGAAGATGAGCAGTTCTTC. This gives the protein CASSQMLAGAEDEQFF.

CDR3 amino acids: CASSYGTGGYNEQFF. The DNA of the CDR3 is TGTGCCAGCAGCTACGGGACAGGGGGCTACAATGAGCAGTTCTTC. The chain combines TRBV6-5 with TRBJ2-1; 11 bases line up with TRBD1. This CDR3 comprises 15 residues. V trimming: 6 bases; J trimming: 3 bases; junction bases outside the gene matches: 4. Looked up from germline, CDR1 is MNHEY and CDR2 is SVGAGI.